What follows describes a single TCR beta chain. The data belong to a study of blood T cell repertoires in COVID-19. The V and J ends lost 8 bases and 3 bases respectively, with 6 bases between them. CDR3 size: 12 residues. Germline values: CDR1 KGHDR, CDR2 SFDVKD. Produced via immunoSEQ multiplex PCR; TCRdb's table is partial and in-frame only. The sample has about 670,000 clones, about 90% seen once. The chain employs TRBV24-1 and TRBJ2-2; D is ambiguous. The source is a woman under 30 with acute or convalescent COVID-19. Sequences were obtained from peripheral blood. CDR3: CATTPDTGELFF. DNA for the CDR3: TGTGCCACCACCCCGGACACCGGGGAGCTGTTTTTT.